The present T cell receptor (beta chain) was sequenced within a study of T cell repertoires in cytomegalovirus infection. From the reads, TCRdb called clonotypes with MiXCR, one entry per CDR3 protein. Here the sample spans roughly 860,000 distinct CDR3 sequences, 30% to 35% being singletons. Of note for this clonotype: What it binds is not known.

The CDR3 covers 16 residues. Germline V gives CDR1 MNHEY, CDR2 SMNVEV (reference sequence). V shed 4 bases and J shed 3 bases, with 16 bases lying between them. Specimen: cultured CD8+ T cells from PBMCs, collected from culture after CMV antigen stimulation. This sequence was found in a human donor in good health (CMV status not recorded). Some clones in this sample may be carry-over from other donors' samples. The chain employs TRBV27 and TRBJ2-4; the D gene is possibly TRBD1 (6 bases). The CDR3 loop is CASSSGQHNLKNIQYF. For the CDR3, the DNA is TGTGCCAGCAGTTCCGGACAGCATAACCTCAAAAACATTCAGTACTTC.